This record concerns one T cell receptor beta chain sequence. TCRdb re-called the RACE reads through MiXCR, storing one row per CDR3 protein. Counted here are roughly 36,000 distinct CDR3 sequences, about a tenth occurring once; the ten biggest clones make up 25% to 30%. The length of the CDR3 is 16 residues. Germline lookup yields CDR1 DFQATT and CDR2 SNEGSKA (reference sequence). Trimming removed 5 bases at V and 11 bases at J, with 25 bases between. The data are from a study of human T cells and chemical hapten exposure. Specified time point: pre-sensitization, week 0. Treatment defined: therapeutic diphenylcyclopropenone sensitization with weekly scalp DPC. Someone pulled total RNA out of unfractionated whole blood.

This chain connects TRBV20-1 to TRBJ1-6; D gene ambiguous. The sequence was collected from a man in his fifties or sixties with alopecia areata. Some clones in this sample may be carry-over from other donors' samples. Sequences were derived from whole blood, sampled in connection with sensitization to the hapten diphenylcyclopropenone (DPC). The CDR3 nucleotides are TGCAGTGCTCCCCCCCCCGGCCAGCATCCTTTTCCACCCCTCCACTTT. Translating gives CSAPPPGQHPFPPLHF.